The next 10 T cell receptor beta chains were all read from a single sample in a study of cytomegalovirus exposure and HLA in healthy donors. Amplification used 60 Vbeta primers and 13 Jbeta primers. Some clones are missing from TCRdb's copy, which holds only in-frame ones; the method was immunoSEQ multiplex PCR. This sample yields 150,000 to 200,000 clones, of which just under 80% are seen a single time; under 7% belongs to the top ten. The material sequenced was PBMCs. Receptors were obtained from a woman in her thirties in good health and CMV-seropositive.

The chain couples TRBV4-1 to TRBJ2-3; D not resolved. Deletions cut 0 bases from V and 0 bases from J, with 16 bases between. The germline CDR1 and CDR2 sequences are MGHRA and YSYEKL. The CDR3 runs 18 residues. CDR3 sequence reads: CASSQDYLRSPSTDTQYF. The CDR3 DNA reads TGCGCCAGCAGCCAAGATTATTTGAGGAGTCCGAGCACAGATACGCAGTATTTT.

This chain uses TRBV5-1 with TRBJ2-5, with D possibly matching TRBD2 (6 bases). V lost 4 bases to trimming and J lost 2 bases, with 15 bases between them. The CDR3 is made up of 15 amino acids. CDR1 is SGHRS, CDR2 YFSETQ, per germline. The CDR3 DNA reads TGCGCCAGCAGCCCCTCGCGCGGGGAGCAAGAGACCCAGTACTTC. Amino acid sequence: CASSPSRGEQETQYF.

The chain joins TRBV2 to TRBJ2-7, with D possibly TRBD1 on 5 matching bases. The germline V gene has CDR1 SNHLY and CDR2 FYNNEI. The CDR3 loop spans 14 amino acids. Trimming pared 7 bases from V and 1 base from J, leaving 14 bases between. CDR3 sequence reads: CASTQPQGSYEQYF. DNA for the CDR3: TGTGCCAGCACCCAACCCCAGGGTTCCTACGAGCAGTACTTC.

This chain joins TRBV4-3 and TRBJ2-3, with 13 bases matching TRBD2. There are 18 residues in the CDR3. Germline-derived CDR1 and CDR2 are LGHNA and YSLEER. Trimming at V came to 4 bases and at J to 6 bases, leaving 13 bases not matched to a gene. This CDR3 reads CASSRNSGLAGFRDTQYF. In DNA form, the CDR3 reads TGCGCCAGCAGCCGTAATTCGGGACTAGCGGGGTTCCGGGATACGCAGTATTTT.

V gene TRBV7-9 combines with J gene TRBJ2-3, with D tentatively TRBD2 (7 bases). The CDR3 is 16 residues long. Germline CDR1 and CDR2: SEHNR and FQNEAQ (reference sequence). V dropped 5 bases and J dropped 1 base, with 16 bases sitting between them. Written as DNA, the CDR3 is TGTGCCAGCAGCGGCCCAAGGGGGGGGCGCACAGATACGCAGTATTTT. Translation: CASSGPRGGRTDTQYF.

This clone was seen a handful of times. CDR3 residues: CASSPDDRGPYEQYF. The CDR3, as DNA: TGCGCCAGCAGCCCGGACGACAGGGGGCCCTACGAGCAGTACTTC. This chain connects TRBV5-1 to TRBJ2-7, with 10 positions matching TRBD1. V shed 4 bases and J 2 bases; nucleotides not matched to a gene: 6. The CDR3 is made up of 15 amino acids. Germline V gives CDR1 SGHRS, CDR2 YFSETQ.

This clone was recorded a few times. V gene TRBV6-5 combines with J gene TRBJ1-3, with D hard to call. Germline CDR1 is MNHEY and CDR2 is SVGAGI. The CDR3 contains 15 residues. V was trimmed by 2 bases and J by 0 bases, leaving 8 bases between them. The CDR3 loop is CASSYRGGSGNTIYF. The DNA of the CDR3 is TGTGCCAGCAGTTACCGTGGAGGCTCTGGAAACACCATATATTTT.

The rearrangement uses TRBV28 and TRBJ2-7, with D tentatively TRBD2 (5 bases). Germline CDR1 and CDR2: MDHEN and SYDVKM. This CDR3 region has 14 residues. Trimming stripped 5 bases from V and 7 bases from J, with 18 bases between. The CDR3 protein is CASSRSLARREQYF. CDR3 bases: TGTGCCAGCAGTCGGAGCCTAGCTCGAAGGGAGCAGTACTTC.

The chain combines TRBV13 with TRBJ2-1; possibly TRBD2 for D (6 bases). Germline CDR1 is PRHDT and CDR2 is FYEKMQ (reference sequence). V lost 1 base, J lost 7 bases, and 20 bases lay in between. The CDR3 extends over 17 amino acids. CDR3 coding DNA: TGTGCCAGCAGCTTAGTCGGCCTAGCGTCCCTCGGTAATGAGCAGTTCTTC. Encoded protein: CASSLVGLASLGNEQFF.

The V and J genes are TRBV7-2 and TRBJ1-5; 10 positions agree with TRBD1. Germline V CDR1 and CDR2: SGHTA, FQGNSA. The CDR3 sequence is 17 residues long. V shed 5 bases, J shed 0 bases, and the junction held 7 bases outside the gene matches. CDR3 region: CASSRGQGENSNQPQHF. DNA for the CDR3: TGTGCCAGCAGCCGAGGACAGGGGGAGAATAGCAATCAGCCCCAGCATTTT.